Listed here are 2 T cell receptor beta chains from one sample, sequenced in a study of shared clonotypes between healthy human individuals (dated by TCRdb to about 2020). Library prep was done by the immunoSEQ multiplex PCR assay. Held by TCRdb, this immuneACCESS table contains in-frame sequences only and omits some clones. Under half of the omission traces to an unresolved V gene where checked; the cause of the rest is unknown. Recorded for this sample are some 2.1 million clones; 93% of them occurred a single time. The ten largest clonotypes hold 1.5% to 2% of the sample. CD8 naive samples consisted of CD45RO-negative cells that were positively selected for CCR7, yielding a CD45RA+CCR7+ population without TemRA cells. The sample consisted of naive CD8+ T cells from PBMCs. The cell subset or site label for this specimen denotes: CD45RA+CCR7+. The receptors were sampled from a man aged 18-30 years in good health. Some clones in this sample may be carry-over from other donors' samples.

A single count supports this clone. The rearrangement links TRBV21-1 to TRBJ1-2; the table's D gene call, TRBD1, was not cross checked with the DNA. TRBV21-1 is an annotated pseudogene. This CDR3 has 19 amino acids. DNA of the CDR3: TGTGCCAGCAGCAAAGTAGATAACCCGGGACAGGTCCTCAACTATGGCTACACCTTC. Protein: CASSKVDNPGQVLNYGYTF.

The V and J genes are TRBV4-3 and TRBJ2-1; 8 bases map to TRBD1. In germline, CDR1 is LGHNA, CDR2 YSLEER. CDR3 size: 16 residues. The V segment lost 3 bases and the J segment 2 bases; nucleotides outside the gene matches: 6. The CDR3 coding sequence is TGCGCCAGCAGCCAGGAGGACAGGGAGCCCTACAATGAGCAGTTCTTC. Protein: CASSQEDREPYNEQFF.